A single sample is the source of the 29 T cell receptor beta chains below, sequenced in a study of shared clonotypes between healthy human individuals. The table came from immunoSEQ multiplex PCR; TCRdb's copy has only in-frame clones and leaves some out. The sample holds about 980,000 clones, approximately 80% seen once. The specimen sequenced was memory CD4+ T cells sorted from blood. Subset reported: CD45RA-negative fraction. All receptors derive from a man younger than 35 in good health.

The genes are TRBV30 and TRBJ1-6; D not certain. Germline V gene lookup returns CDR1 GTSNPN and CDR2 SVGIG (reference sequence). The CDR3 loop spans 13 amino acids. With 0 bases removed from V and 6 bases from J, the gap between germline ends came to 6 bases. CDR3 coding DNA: TGTGCCTGGAGTGTAGAGGTTAATTCACCCCTCCACTTT. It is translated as CAWSVEVNSPLHF.

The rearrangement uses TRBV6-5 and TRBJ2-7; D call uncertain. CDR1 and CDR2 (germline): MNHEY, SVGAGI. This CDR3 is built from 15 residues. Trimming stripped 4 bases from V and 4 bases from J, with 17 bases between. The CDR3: CASSFTAPNAYEQYF. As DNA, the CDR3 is TGTGCCAGCAGTTTTACCGCCCCGAATGCTTACGAGCAGTACTTC.

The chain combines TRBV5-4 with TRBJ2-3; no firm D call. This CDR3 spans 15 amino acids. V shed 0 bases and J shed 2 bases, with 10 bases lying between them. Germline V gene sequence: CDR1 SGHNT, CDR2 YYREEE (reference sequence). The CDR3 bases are TGTGCCAGCAGCTTGGGAGGAGCAAACACAGATACGCAGTATTTT. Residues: CASSLGGANTDTQYF.

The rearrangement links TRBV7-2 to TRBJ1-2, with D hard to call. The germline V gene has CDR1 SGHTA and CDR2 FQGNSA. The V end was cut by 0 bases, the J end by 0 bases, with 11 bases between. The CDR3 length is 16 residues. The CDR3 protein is CASSLALGGTNYGYTF. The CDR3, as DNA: TGTGCCAGCAGCTTAGCGCTGGGAGGGACTAACTATGGCTACACCTTC.

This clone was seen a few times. The CDR3 DNA is TGCAGCGTTGAATCGACAGGGCCACATGAAAAACTGTTTTTT. It translates to CSVESTGPHEKLFF. The chain carries TRBV29-1 and TRBJ1-4, with 7 bases fitting TRBD1. The CDR3 is 14 amino acids. Losses at the gene ends were 2 bases for V and 6 bases for J; bases not matched to a gene: 6. Germline assignment: CDR1 SQVTM and CDR2 ANQGSEA.

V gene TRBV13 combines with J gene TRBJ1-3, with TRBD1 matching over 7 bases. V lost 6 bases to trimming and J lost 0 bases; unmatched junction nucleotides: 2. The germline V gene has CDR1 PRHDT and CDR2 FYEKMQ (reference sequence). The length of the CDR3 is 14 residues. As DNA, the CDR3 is TGTGCCAGCAGGGGACAGAGCTCTGGAAACACCATATATTTT. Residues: CASRGQSSGNTIYF.

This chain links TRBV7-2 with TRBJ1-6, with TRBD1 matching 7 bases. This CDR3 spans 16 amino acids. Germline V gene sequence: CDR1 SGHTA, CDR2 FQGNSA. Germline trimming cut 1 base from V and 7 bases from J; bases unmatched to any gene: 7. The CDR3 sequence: CASSLVLGTANSPLHF. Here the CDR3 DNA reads TGTGCCAGCAGCTTAGTTTTGGGGACAGCAAATTCACCCCTCCACTTT.

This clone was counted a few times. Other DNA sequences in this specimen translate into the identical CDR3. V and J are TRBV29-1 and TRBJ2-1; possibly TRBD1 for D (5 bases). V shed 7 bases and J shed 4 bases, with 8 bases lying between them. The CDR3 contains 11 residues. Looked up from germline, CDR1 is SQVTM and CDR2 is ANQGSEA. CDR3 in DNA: TGCAGCGCTGACAGATACAATGAGCAGTTCTTC. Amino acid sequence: CSADRYNEQFF.

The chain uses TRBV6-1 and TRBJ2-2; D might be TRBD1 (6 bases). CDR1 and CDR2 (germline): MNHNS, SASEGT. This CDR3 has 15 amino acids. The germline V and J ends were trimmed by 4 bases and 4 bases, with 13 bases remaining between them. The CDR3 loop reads CASSGGGRLTGELFF. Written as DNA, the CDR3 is TGTGCCAGCAGTGGTGGGGGCCGACTCACCGGGGAGCTGTTTTTT.

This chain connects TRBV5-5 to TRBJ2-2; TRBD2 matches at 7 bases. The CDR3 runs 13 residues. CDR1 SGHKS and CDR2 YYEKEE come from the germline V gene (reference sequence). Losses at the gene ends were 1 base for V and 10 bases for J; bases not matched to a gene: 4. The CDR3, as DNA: TGTGCCAGCAGCTTGAGGCGGGAGTTGGAGCTGTTTTTT. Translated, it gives CASSLRRELELFF.

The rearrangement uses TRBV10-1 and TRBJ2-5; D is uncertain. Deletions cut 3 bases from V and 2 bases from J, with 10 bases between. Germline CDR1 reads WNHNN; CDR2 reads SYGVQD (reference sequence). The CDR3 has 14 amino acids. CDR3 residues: CASSDSVTQETQYF. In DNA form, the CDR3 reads TGCGCCAGCAGTGACTCGGTAACTCAAGAGACCCAGTACTTC.

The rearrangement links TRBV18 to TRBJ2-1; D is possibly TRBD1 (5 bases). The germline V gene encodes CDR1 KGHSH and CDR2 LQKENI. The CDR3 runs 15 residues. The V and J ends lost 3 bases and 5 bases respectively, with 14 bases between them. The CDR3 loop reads CASSPARVQDNEQFF. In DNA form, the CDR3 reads TGTGCCAGCTCACCCGCCAGGGTCCAGGACAATGAGCAGTTCTTC.

The CDR3 DNA sequence: TGTGCCAGCAGGGAAGGGGGCACTGAAGCTTTCTTT. It encodes CASREGGTEAFF. The chain recombines TRBV10-3 with TRBJ1-1; D possibly corresponds to TRBD1 (6 bases). This CDR3 region has 12 residues. Germline CDR1 is ENHRY and CDR2 is SYGVKD. The V end was cut by 10 bases, the J end by 4 bases, with 13 bases between.

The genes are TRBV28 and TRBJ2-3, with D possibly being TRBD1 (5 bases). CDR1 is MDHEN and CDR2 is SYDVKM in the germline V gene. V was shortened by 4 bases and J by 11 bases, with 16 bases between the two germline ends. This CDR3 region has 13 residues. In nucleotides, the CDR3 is TGTGCCAGCAGTTCCGATCGTGGGGCGCAGCAGTATTTT. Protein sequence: CASSSDRGAQQYF.

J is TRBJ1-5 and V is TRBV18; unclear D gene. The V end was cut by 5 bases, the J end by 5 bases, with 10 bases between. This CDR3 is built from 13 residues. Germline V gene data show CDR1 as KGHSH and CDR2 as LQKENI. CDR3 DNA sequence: TGTGCCAGCTCATTTCAATCAGATCAGCCCCAGCATTTT. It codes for CASSFQSDQPQHF.

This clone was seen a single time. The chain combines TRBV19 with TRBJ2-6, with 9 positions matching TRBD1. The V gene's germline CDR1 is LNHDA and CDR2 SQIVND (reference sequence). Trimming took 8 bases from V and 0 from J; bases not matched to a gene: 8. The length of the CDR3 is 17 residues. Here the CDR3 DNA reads TGTGCCAGTTCCCCGGGACAGGGACTCTCTGGGGCCAACGTCCTGACTTTC. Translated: CASSPGQGLSGANVLTF.

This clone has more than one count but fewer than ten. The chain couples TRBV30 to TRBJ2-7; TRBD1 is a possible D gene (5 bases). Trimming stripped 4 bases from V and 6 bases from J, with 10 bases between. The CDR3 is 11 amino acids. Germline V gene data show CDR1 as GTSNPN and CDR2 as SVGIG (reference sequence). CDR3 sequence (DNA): TGTGCCTGGAAAGACAGAGCCGAGCAGTACTTC. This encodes CAWKDRAEQYF.

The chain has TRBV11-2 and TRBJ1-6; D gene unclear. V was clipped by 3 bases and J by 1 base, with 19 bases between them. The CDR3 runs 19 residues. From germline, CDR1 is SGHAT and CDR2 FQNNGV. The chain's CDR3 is CASSFFGPGGFSYNSPLHF. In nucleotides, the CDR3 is TGTGCCAGCAGCTTTTTCGGGCCGGGAGGTTTTTCCTATAATTCACCCCTCCACTTT.

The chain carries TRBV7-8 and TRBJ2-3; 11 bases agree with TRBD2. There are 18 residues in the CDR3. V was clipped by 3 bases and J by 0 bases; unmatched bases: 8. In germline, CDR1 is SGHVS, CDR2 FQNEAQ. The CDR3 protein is CASSLGTSGTSSTDTQYF. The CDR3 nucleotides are TGTGCCAGCAGCTTGGGGACTAGCGGAACATCCAGCACAGATACGCAGTATTTT.

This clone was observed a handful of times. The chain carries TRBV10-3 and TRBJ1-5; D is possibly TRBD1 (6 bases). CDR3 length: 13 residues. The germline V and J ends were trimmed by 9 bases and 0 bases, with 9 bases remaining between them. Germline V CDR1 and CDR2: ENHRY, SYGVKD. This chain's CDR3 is CAIQGHSNQPQHF. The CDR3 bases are TGTGCCATACAGGGACATAGCAATCAGCCCCAGCATTTT.

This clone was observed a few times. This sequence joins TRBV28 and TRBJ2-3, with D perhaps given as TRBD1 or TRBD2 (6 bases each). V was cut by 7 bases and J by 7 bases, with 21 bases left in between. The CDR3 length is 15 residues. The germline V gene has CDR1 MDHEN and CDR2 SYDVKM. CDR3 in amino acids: CASNPQGWGAYTQYF. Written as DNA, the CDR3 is TGTGCCAGCAATCCACAGGGATGGGGGGCGTATACGCAGTATTTT.

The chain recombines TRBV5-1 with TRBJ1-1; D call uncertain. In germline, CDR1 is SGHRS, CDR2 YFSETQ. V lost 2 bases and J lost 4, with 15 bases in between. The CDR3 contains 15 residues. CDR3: CASSFGGKEGTEAFF. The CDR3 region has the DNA TGCGCCAGCAGCTTCGGAGGGAAGGAGGGCACTGAAGCTTTCTTT.

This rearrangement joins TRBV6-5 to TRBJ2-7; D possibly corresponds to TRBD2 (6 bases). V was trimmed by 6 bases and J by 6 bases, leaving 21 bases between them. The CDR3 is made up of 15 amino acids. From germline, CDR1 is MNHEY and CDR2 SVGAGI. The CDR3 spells CASRSGDRLVGEQYF. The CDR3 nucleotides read TGTGCCAGCAGGTCGGGGGATCGACTCGTTGGCGAGCAGTACTTC.

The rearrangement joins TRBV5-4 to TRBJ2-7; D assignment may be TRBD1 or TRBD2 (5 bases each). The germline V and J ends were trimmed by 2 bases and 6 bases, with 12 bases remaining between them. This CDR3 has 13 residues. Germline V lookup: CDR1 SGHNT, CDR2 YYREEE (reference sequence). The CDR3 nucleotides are TGTGCCAGCAGCTTTTGGGACGCGGGCGAGCAGTACTTC. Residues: CASSFWDAGEQYF.

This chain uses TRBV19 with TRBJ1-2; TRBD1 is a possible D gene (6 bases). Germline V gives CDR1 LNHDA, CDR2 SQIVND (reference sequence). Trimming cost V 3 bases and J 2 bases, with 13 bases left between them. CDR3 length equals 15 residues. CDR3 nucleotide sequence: TGTGCCAGTAGTATTCTGGCAGGGGAGAACTATGGCTACACCTTC. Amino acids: CASSILAGENYGYTF.

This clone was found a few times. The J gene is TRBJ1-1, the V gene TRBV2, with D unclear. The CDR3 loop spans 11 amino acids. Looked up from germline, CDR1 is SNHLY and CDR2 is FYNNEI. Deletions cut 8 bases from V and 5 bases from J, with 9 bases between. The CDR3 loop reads CASGTRTEAFF. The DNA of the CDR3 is TGTGCCAGCGGAACAAGGACTGAAGCTTTCTTT.

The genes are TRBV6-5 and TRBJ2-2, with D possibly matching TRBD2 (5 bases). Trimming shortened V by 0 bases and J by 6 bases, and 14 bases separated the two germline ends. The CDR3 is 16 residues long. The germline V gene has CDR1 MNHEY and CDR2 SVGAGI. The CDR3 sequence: CASSYSSGKSSGELFF. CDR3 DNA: TGTGCCAGCAGTTACTCTTCCGGGAAATCATCCGGGGAGCTGTTTTTT.

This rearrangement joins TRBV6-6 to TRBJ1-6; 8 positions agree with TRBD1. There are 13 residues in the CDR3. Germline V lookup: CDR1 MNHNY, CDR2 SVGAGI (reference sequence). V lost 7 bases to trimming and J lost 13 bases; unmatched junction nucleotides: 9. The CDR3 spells CASTLQGVGPLHF. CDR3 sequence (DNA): TGTGCCAGCACCCTACAGGGGGTCGGGCCCCTCCACTTT.

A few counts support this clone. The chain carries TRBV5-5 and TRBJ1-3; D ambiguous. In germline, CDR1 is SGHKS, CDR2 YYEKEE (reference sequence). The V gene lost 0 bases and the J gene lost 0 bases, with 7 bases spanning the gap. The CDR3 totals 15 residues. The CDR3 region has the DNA TGTGCCAGCAGCTTGGGTCAGTCCTCTGGAAACACCATATATTTT. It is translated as CASSLGQSSGNTIYF.